This T cell receptor beta chain is drawn from a study of OX40 agonist ivuxolimab in advanced cancers. Looking at the study overall: Patients in the trial were receiving intravenous ivuxolimab every 2 weeks, at doses of 0.01 to 10 mg/kg. The diagnoses of dose-escalation patients were hepatocellular carcinoma, melanoma, renal cell or head and neck cancer.

Baseline was the first blood sampling point, followed by cycle 4 day 1 and cycle 7 day 1. A note on this clone: What it recognizes is unknown.

Study-wide points: Clonal expansion was among the lowest in partial responders at 0.1-3.0 mg/kg, especially CD8+.

V was clipped by 6 bases and J by 2 bases, with 16 bases between them. The CDR3 extends over 14 amino acids. Germline CDR1 SQVTM, CDR2 ANQGSEA. Method: immunoSEQ multiplex PCR; TCRdb's copy keeps in-frame clones and lacks some. Found here are some 54,000 clones, about 80% of them singletons; the top ten hold 4.4%. The specimen comprised CD4+ or CD8+ T cells sorted from blood, sampled in a trial of the OX40 agonist ivuxolimab. This chain uses TRBV29-1 with TRBJ1-2, with D tentatively TRBD1 (6 bases). The receptor comes from an adult with an advanced solid tumor such as melanoma, head and neck, liver or kidney cancer. CDR3 nucleotide sequence: TGCAGCGTAGGGGGTTGGAGGGGGAACTATGGCTACACCTTC. This encodes CSVGGWRGNYGYTF.